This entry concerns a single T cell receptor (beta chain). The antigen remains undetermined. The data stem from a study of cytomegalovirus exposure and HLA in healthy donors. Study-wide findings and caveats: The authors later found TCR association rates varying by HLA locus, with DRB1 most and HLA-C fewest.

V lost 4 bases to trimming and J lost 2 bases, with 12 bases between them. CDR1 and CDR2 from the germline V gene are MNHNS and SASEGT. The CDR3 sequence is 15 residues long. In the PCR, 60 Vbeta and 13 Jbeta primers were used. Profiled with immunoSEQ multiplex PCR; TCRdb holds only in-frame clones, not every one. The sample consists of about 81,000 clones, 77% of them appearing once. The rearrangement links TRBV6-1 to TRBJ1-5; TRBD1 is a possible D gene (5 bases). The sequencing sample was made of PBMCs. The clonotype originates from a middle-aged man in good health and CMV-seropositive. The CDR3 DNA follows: TGTGCCAGCAGTGTCCCGGGGGGTCGCAATCAGCCCCAGCATTTT. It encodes CASSVPGGRNQPQHF.